This TCR beta chain was retrieved from a study of blood T cell repertoires in COVID-19 (dated by TCRdb to about 2020). Looking at the study overall: Samples from collaborators originated in the United States, Italy and Spain and spanned both the acute and convalescent phases of COVID-19. Sample metadata almost always included a de-identified subject ID, COVID-19 status, age in years and sex. The repertoires were made available in a free public database intended to serve as a resource for research on the immune response to SARS-CoV-2. The material from the prospective study consisted of cDNA or gDNA derived from T cells, B-cell-depleted T cells, or PBMCs. Where available, HLA class I and class II types were obtained from metadata supplied by the sample provider rather than from assay-based typing. The dataset comprised deeply sampled blood TCRbeta repertoires from subjects exposed to, actively infected with, or recovered from COVID-19. Samples came from the ongoing ImmuneRACE study (first 160 participants) plus 1,254 subjects from 6 global collaborators. What the research found in general, with its limitations: The quantity of clinical and demographic metadata differed by source and by participant and was supplied without curation.

Collaborating institutions collected whole blood in K2EDTA tubes following their own protocols. Collaborator samples were shipped for TCRbeta analysis as frozen whole blood, isolated PBMCs, or DNA extracted from either sample type. The CDR3 numbers 13 residues from cysteine through phenylalanine. The read is trimmed to its CDR3 DNA, 39 bases read in frame from base 1. V is cut back by 6 bases and J by 5 bases, with 7 bases in the junction unmatched. Sequences SQVTM (CDR1) and ANQGSEA (CDR2) are obtained from the germline V gene. TCRbeta CDR3 regions were amplified from genomic DNA using the immunoSEQ Assay, a bias-controlled multiplex PCR. In the source study's methods: The number of nucleated cells in each sample was estimated from the amplification of reference gene primers within the assay. To quantify the absolute abundance of each unique TCRbeta CDR3 rearrangement, sequence reads were collapsed and filtered. For each sample, productive Simpson clonality was calculated by taking the square root of Simpson's diversity index across productive rearrangements. TCRdb took over this immuneACCESS table, retaining in-frame rearrangements with V and J assigned. Such tables are incomplete; in checked studies, under half of the missing clones stem from an unresolved V gene, and the remainder is unexplained. The V and J calls and clone size come from that table; D and trimming were worked out from the DNA. This sample gives approximately 200,000 clones in total; 88% of them show up just once. 2% to 2.5% of the sample is in the top ten clones.

Notes on this clone: Its target antigen remains unknown. It has no much larger one-base neighbor in the sample; base qualities were not kept.

The sample comprised peripheral blood. The TCR comes from a man aged 70-80 years with active or convalescent COVID-19. Recombination linked TRBV29-1 to TRBJ2-5; 9 central bases correspond to TRBD1. The CDR3 has the sequence CSVATGGWETQYF. The base sequence is TGCAGCGTGGCTACAGGGGGCTGGGAGACCCAGTACTTC.